This T cell receptor beta chain was recovered during a study of blood T cell repertoires in COVID-19. Study background: T cells, B-cell-depleted T cells, or PBMCs provided the cDNA or gDNA that served as material.

The data were produced by immunoSEQ multiplex PCR, yet TCRdb's version contains in-frame clones alone and is incomplete. Of roughly 500,000 clones in the sample, 89% were seen once. CDR1 SGHRS and CDR2 YFSETQ come from the germline V gene. V shed 0 bases and J 7 bases; nucleotides not matched to a gene: 7. This CDR3 has 16 amino acids. The sequence was obtained from a young man with COVID-19, enrolled during active disease. Sequenced input: peripheral blood. The chain carries TRBV5-1 and TRBJ2-2, with TRBD1 matching over 9 bases. The CDR3 here is CASSLATGQGIGELFF. In DNA form, the CDR3 reads TGCGCCAGCAGCTTGGCAACGGGACAGGGAATCGGGGAGCTGTTTTTT.